These T cell receptor beta chains were read from a single sample in a study of cytomegalovirus exposure and HLA in healthy donors. Sequenced by immunoSEQ multiplex PCR; TCRdb stores in-frame clones only, minus some. The data contain fewer than 140,000 clones, more than 65% of them singletons. The material sequenced was PBMCs. The receptors shown here come from a boy between 10 and 17 years old in good health and CMV-seronegative. Both conserved end residues are part of each CDR3. A D gene is named only where the DNA matches it firmly. Only some rows state a clone size, as once, few, many or a class for expanded clones.

v_gene	j_gene	d_gene	abundance	CDR3nt	CDR3aa
TRBV7-2	TRBJ2-7	.	.	TGTGCCAGCAGCTCCCTGGCCCAGGGCGAGCAGTACTTC	CASSSLAQGEQYF
TRBV19	TRBJ2-3	.	.	TGTGCCAGCTCGGCAGGGGCAGATACGCAGTATTTT	CASSAGADTQYF
TRBV29-1	TRBJ1-5	TRBD1	.	TGCAGCGTGGGGGACAGCCTCAATCAGCCCCAGCATTTT	CSVGDSLNQPQHF
TRBV6-5	TRBJ2-7	TRBD1	once	TGTGCCAGCCGGGACAGGGGGCTATACGAGCAGTACTTC	CASRDRGLYEQYF
TRBV30	TRBJ2-7	TRBD2	.	TGTGCCTGGAGTGCGGGCGGGAGTTCCTACGAGCAGTACTTC	CAWSAGGSSYEQYF
TRBV9	TRBJ2-7	TRBD1	few	TGTGCCAGCAGCGCCGGGACAGGGGGCTACGAGCAGTACTTC	CASSAGTGGYEQYF
TRBV4-1	TRBJ1-2	.	.	TGCGCCAGCAGCCAAGATCAGGGACATCGGCGGGGCTACACCTTC	CASSQDQGHRRGYTF
TRBV30	TRBJ1-5	.	few	TGTGCCTGGAGCGGGACTAATAGCAATCAGCCCCAGCATTTT	CAWSGTNSNQPQHF
TRBV15	TRBJ1-2	.	.	TGTGCCACCAGCAGAGATCGCTCGCACGGGGTCTATGGCTACACCTTC	CATSRDRSHGVYGYTF
TRBV6-5	TRBJ2-3	.	few	TGTGCCAGCAGTTACTCGGGCGCAGCGCAGTATTTT	CASSYSGAAQYF
TRBV2	TRBJ2-1	.	.	TGTGCCAGCAGTGAAGCATCGGTCTCCTACAATGAGCAGTTCTTC	CASSEASVSYNEQFF
TRBV2	TRBJ2-7	TRBD1	few	TGTGCCAGCATAGTGGACAGGGGGCCCTACGAGCAGTACTTC	CASIVDRGPYEQYF
TRBV5-8	TRBJ2-4	.	.	TGTGCCAGCGTCAGAGGAGCCGCCAAAAACATTCAGTACTTC	CASVRGAAKNIQYF
TRBV30	TRBJ1-1	TRBD1	few	TGTGCCTGGAGTGGAAGAGGACAGGGTGTAGGGGTGAACACTGAAGCTTTCTTT	CAWSGRGQGVGVNTEAFF
TRBV28	TRBJ2-1	.	.	TGTGCCAGCAGTTTTCCATCGACAGGATTTGGGTACAATGAGCAGTTCTTC	CASSFPSTGFGYNEQFF
TRBV28	TRBJ2-7	.	.	TGTGCCAGCAGTCGGGGCGAGCAGTACTTC	CASSRGEQYF
TRBV5-1	TRBJ1-1	.	few	TGCGCCAGCAGCGCCGACAGACCGAACACTGAAGCTTTCTTT	CASSADRPNTEAFF
TRBV10-2	TRBJ2-2	.	.	TGCGCCAGCAGGGAGTACGGGGAGCTGTTCTTT	CASREYGELFF
TRBV18	TRBJ2-1	TRBD1	few	TGTGCCAGCTCGACAGGGGTCTACAATGAGCAGTTCTTC	CASSTGVYNEQFF
TRBV11-1	TRBJ2-7	.	.	TGTGCCAGCAGCCAAAGCTTACGCTCCTACGAGCAGTACTTC	CASSQSLRSYEQYF
TRBV30	TRBJ2-3	TRBD2	few	TGTGCCTGGAGTGGACGGGGGGGCACAGATACGCAGTATTTT	CAWSGRGGTDTQYF
TRBV2	TRBJ1-6	TRBD1	once	TGTGCCAGCAGTGAGGGGACAGGGTATAATTCACCCCTCCACTTT	CASSEGTGYNSPLHF
TRBV6-5	TRBJ2-5	.	.	TGTGCCAGCAAGAGGGGGTCACAAGAGACCCAGTACTTC	CASKRGSQETQYF
TRBV6-5	TRBJ2-7	.	.	TGTGCCAGCAGTTACCAGCAGGCGCCCTCCTACGAGCAGTACTTC	CASSYQQAPSYEQYF
TRBV7-9	TRBJ1-1	.	.	TGTGCCAGCAGCTTAGAAGCAGGAGGGGAAGCTTTCTTT	CASSLEAGGEAFF
TRBV6-6	TRBJ1-2	.	.	TGTGCCAGCAGGGCAGATCAGGGTCTTGGTGGCTACACCTTC	CASRADQGLGGYTF
TRBV10-1	TRBJ2-5	.	.	TGCGCCAGCAGTGAGTTTCTAGCACGGGAGACCCAGTACTTC	CASSEFLARETQYF
TRBV6-1	TRBJ1-5	.	.	TGTGCCAGCAGTGAATTCAGGGGATATAGCAATCAGCCCCAGCATTTT	CASSEFRGYSNQPQHF
TRBV5-1	TRBJ2-5	.	once	TGCGCCAGCAGCTTTGGAGGGGAGGTTGCGACCCAGTACTTC	CASSFGGEVATQYF
TRBV28	TRBJ1-6	TRBD1	.	TGTGCCAGCAGTTTACCCGGGACAGGGAATTCACCCCTCCACTTT	CASSLPGTGNSPLHF
TRBV30	TRBJ2-4	TRBD1	.	TGTGCCTGGAGTGTACCAGGGGGCGCCGCCAAAAACATTCAGTACTTC	CAWSVPGGAAKNIQYF
TRBV30	TRBJ2-7	TRBD2	.	TGTGCCTGGTTGCCGGGACTAGCGGGAGCCCTATCCTACGAGCAGTACTTC	CAWLPGLAGALSYEQYF
TRBV11-2	TRBJ1-1	.	once	TGTGCCAGCAGCCCAATCAGGGGCCAGCTTGAAGCTTTCTTT	CASSPIRGQLEAFF
TRBV6-6	TRBJ2-7	TRBD1	.	TGTGCCAGCAGTTACTCGAGAGGGATCAGGGGGTATCGGCAGTACTTC	CASSYSRGIRGYRQYF
TRBV5-5	TRBJ2-5	TRBD1	.	TGTGCCAGCAGCTTAGGACTCCCAGGGGGCGGCCAGTACTTC	CASSLGLPGGGQYF
TRBV7-9	TRBJ1-2	.	.	TGTGCCAGCAGCCCCGGGGGGGACTATGGCTACACCTTC	CASSPGGDYGYTF
TRBV28	TRBJ2-5	.	once	TGTGCCAGCAGGGTAAGCCGGGACTTGTCCCGAGAGACCCAGTACTTC	CASRVSRDLSRETQYF
TRBV6-1	TRBJ1-2	TRBD1	.	TGTGCCAGCAGTCCCGGGACAGTGGGGTATGGCTACACCTTC	CASSPGTVGYGYTF
TRBV29-1	TRBJ2-3	TRBD2	.	TGCAGCGTTGAGAGCGGGAGCGGAGATACGCAGTATTTT	CSVESGSGDTQYF
TRBV21-1	TRBJ2-6	.	.	TGTGCCAGCAGCAAAAGAGGGCGGCGGGGATCTGGGGCCAACGTCCTGACTTTC	CASSKRGRRGSGANVLTF
TRBV28	TRBJ2-1	TRBD2	.	TGTGCCAGCAATGAACTAGCGGACAATGAGCAGTTCTTC	CASNELADNEQFF
TRBV2	TRBJ1-4	TRBD1	.	TGTGCCAGCACTGACAGGGGGCCTCTTGAAAAACTGTTTTTT	CASTDRGPLEKLFF
TRBV25-1	TRBJ2-6	.	.	TGTGCCAGCAGTGAAGGCCAGGCTGGGGCCAACGTCCTGACTTTC	CASSEGQAGANVLTF
TRBV2	TRBJ1-4	.	once	TGTGCCAGCAGTGAATCGGGGGATGGATCTGAAAAACTGTTTTTT	CASSESGDGSEKLFF
TRBV2	TRBJ2-5	.	once	TGTGCCAGAGGGGGGGCACTGGGGGGAACCCAGTACTTC	CARGGALGGTQYF
TRBV5-6	TRBJ1-1	.	.	TGTGCCAGCAGCTTGACCCCCCAGGGATTGAACACTGAAGCTTTCTTT	CASSLTPQGLNTEAFF
TRBV4-3	TRBJ1-3	.	few	TGCGCCAGCAGCCAAGAGGCGGGGGCTCGGTTAGATCCCTCTGGAAACACCATATATTTT	CASSQEAGARLDPSGNTIYF
TRBV27	TRBJ2-7	TRBD2	.	TGTGCCAGCAGTCTCGGGACTAGCGGCGCCTACGAGCAGTACTTC	CASSLGTSGAYEQYF
TRBV11-2	TRBJ1-5	.	.	TGTGCCAGCAGCTTAGTACCGTTCGGCAGGGGAAGCAATCAGCCCCAGCATTTT	CASSLVPFGRGSNQPQHF